This T cell receptor beta chain was recorded in a study of T cell repertoires in cytomegalovirus infection. Study-level background: Based on public TCR beta signatures, there were indications of CMV infection and of a matching HLA type.

Study-wide findings and caveats: Dominating the ex vivo response were TCR beta clonotypes that were CMV-specific and HLA-C-restricted. Carriers of CMV plus the relevant HLA were identified by cumulative public TCR beta family frequency.

TCRdb passed the reads through MiXCR, listing each CDR3 protein once. The table has about 230,000 distinct CDR3 sequences, approximately 22% seen once. The CDR3 consists of 13 residues. V shed 1 base and J shed 9 bases, with 10 bases lying between them. Germline CDR1 and CDR2: MGHRA and YSYEKL. Points on this clonotype: Its antigen is unidentified.

The chain is built from TRBV4-1 and TRBJ2-1; D uncertain. The receptor comes from a human donor in good health (CMV status not recorded). Some clones in this sample may be carry-over from other donors' samples. Sequencing input: CD8+ T cells from PBMCs. In DNA form, the CDR3 reads TGCGCCAGCAGCCAAGGGAAGCGCGTTGAGCAGTTCTTC. Translated, it gives CASSQGKRVEQFF.